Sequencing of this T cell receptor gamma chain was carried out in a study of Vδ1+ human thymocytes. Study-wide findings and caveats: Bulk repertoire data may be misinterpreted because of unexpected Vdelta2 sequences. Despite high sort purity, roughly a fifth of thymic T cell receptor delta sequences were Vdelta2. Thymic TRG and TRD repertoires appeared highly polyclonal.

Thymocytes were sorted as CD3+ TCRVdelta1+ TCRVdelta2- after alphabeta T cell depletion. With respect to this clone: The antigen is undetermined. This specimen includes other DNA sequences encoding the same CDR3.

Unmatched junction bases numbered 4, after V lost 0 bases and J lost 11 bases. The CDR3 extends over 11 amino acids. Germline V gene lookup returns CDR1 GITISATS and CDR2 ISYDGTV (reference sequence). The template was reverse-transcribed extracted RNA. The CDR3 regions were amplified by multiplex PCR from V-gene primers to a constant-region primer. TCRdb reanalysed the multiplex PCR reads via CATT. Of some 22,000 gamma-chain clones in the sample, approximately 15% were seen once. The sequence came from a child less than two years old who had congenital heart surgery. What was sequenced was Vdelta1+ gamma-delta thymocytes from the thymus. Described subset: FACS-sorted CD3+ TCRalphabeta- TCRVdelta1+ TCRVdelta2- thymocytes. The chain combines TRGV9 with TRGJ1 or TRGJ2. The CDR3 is CALWEVGEKLF. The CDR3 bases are TGTGCCTTGTGGGAGGTGGGGGAGAAACTCTTT.